This T cell receptor (beta chain) originates from a study of blood T cell repertoires in COVID-19. Study context: The cDNA or gDNA used as material had been derived from T cells, B-cell-depleted T cells, or PBMCs.

Seattle's enrolled individuals joined amid active infection and were then monitored longitudinally. In germline, CDR1 is LGHDT, CDR2 YNNKEL (reference sequence). V lost 1 base, J lost 4 bases, and 7 bases lay in between. The CDR3 loop spans 13 amino acids. Only one count was recorded for this clone. Profiled with immunoSEQ multiplex PCR; TCRdb holds only in-frame clones, not every one. The data show around 18,000 clones, over 75% seen once. The chain carries TRBV3-1 (or the pseudogene TRBV3-2) and TRBJ1-2; no clear D. The source material was peripheral blood. This receptor was identified in a man in his sixties or seventies with COVID-19, enrolled during active disease. The CDR3 DNA reads as TGTGCCAGCAGCCAAGTACTTTCCTATGGCTACACCTTC. Its translation is CASSQVLSYGYTF.